This TCR beta chain was recovered during a study of cytomegalovirus exposure and HLA in healthy donors. Comments on this clone: What it recognizes is unknown.

Study-wide results and limits: A later analysis found most CMV-associated TCR beta chains apparently HLA-restricted.

Primers: 60 Vbeta forward and 13 Jbeta reverse. Assay: immunoSEQ multiplex PCR; the TCRdb copy retains only in-frame clones and omits some. The table has under 200,000 clones, around 85% seen once. V shed 5 bases and J 2 bases; nucleotides not matched to a gene: 2. The CDR3 totals 13 residues. CDR1 and CDR2 from the germline V gene are SQVTM and ANQGSEA. Sequenced material: PBMCs. The rearrangement uses TRBV29-1 and TRBJ2-7; 11 bases map to TRBD1. This receptor was obtained from a male donor in good health and CMV-seronegative. CDR3 amino acids: CSVRTGGPYEQYF. The CDR3 DNA is TGCAGCGTTCGGACAGGGGGCCCCTACGAGCAGTACTTC.